Listed here are 30 T cell receptor beta chains from one sample, sequenced in a study of T-cell reconstitution after alpha-beta-depleted transplantation in children. This sample's TCRbeta library carried unique molecular identifier barcodes. TCRdb independently ran MiXCR on the PCR reads; one entry per CDR3 protein. Of about 980,000 distinct CDR3 sequences in the sample, roughly 31% are singletons; the top ten hold about 28%. The source was PBMCs, mostly from graft donor cells, collected 360 days after TCRalphabeta/CD19-depleted stem cell transplant. These TCRs come from a boy under three years old who had a stem cell transplant for SCID, so the T cells may come from the graft donor.

V is TRBV3-1 and J is TRBJ2-2, with D tentatively TRBD1 (6 bases). V lost 10 bases and J 6 bases, leaving 18 bases between the germline ends. The CDR3 is 14 amino acids. Germline V gene sequence: CDR1 LGHDT, CDR2 YNNKEL (reference sequence). This CDR3 reads CATNDLRGSGELFF. CDR3 in DNA: TGTGCCACGAATGACCTTAGGGGGTCCGGGGAGCTGTTTTTT. The whole variable domain, filled in from reference TRBV3-1 and TRBJ2-2, reads DTAVSQTPKYLVTQMGNDKSIKCEQNLGHDTMYWYKQDSKKFLKIMFSYNNKELIINETVPNRFSPKSPDKAHLNLHINSLELGDSAVYFCATNDLRGSGELFFGEGSRLTVL.

The chain carries TRBV12-3 or TRBV12-4 and TRBJ1-5, with D possibly being TRBD1 (5 bases). V lost 8 bases, J lost 2 bases, and 16 bases lay in between. The CDR3 is made up of 15 amino acids. As DNA, the CDR3 is TGTGCCAGCGGATTAGGGGTTATCGGCAATCAGCCCCAGCATTTT. It translates to CASGLGVIGNQPQHF.

V usage is TRBV21-1 and J usage is TRBJ2-3; the D call in the table, TRBD2, was not verified against the DNA. TRBV21-1 is a pseudogene. There are 14 residues in the CDR3. Here the CDR3 reads CASSWRTIQDTQYF. The CDR3 nucleotides are TGTGCCAGCAGCTGGAGGACTATACAGGATACGCAGTATTTT.

The V call is TRBV20-1, the J call TRBJ1-2; D uncertain. Germline CDR1 is DFQATT and CDR2 is SNEGSKA (reference sequence). The V end was cut by 6 bases, the J end by 6 bases, with 14 bases between. This CDR3 contains 12 residues. CDR3 coding DNA: TGCAGTGCCGTGGGTCCCCGGGATGGCTACACCTTC. Translating gives CSAVGPRDGYTF.

The table lists this clonotype with a few counts. J is TRBJ1-1 and V is TRBV11-3, with D possibly being TRBD1 (6 bases). V gave up 1 base and J gave up 4 bases, with 22 bases separating them. CDR1 is SGHNT, CDR2 YENEEA, per germline. There are 18 residues in the CDR3. CDR3 region: CASSLVPGAGWGSTEAFF. As DNA, the CDR3 is TGTGCCAGCAGCTTAGTCCCGGGGGCAGGGTGGGGGAGCACTGAAGCTTTCTTT.

The V gene is TRBV7-9, the J gene TRBJ2-2; D remains unclear. Germline values: CDR1 SEHNR, CDR2 FQNEAQ (reference sequence). V was clipped by 3 bases and J by 0 bases, with 8 bases between them. This CDR3 is built from 15 residues. As DNA, the CDR3 is TGTGCCAGCAGCTTTAGGGCAACGAACACCGGGGAGCTGTTTTTT. It encodes CASSFRATNTGELFF.

This clonotype appeared a few times. This chain joins TRBV28 and TRBJ2-1; D could derive from TRBD1 or TRBD2 (5 bases each). The CDR3 is 18 residues long. Per germline, CDR1 MDHEN and CDR2 SYDVKM. V dropped 4 bases and J dropped 6 bases, with 25 bases sitting between them. CDR3 bases: TGTGCCAGCAGTTCGGCCCCAAACACTGGGACGGTTTTCAATGAGCAGTTCTTC. Amino acids: CASSSAPNTGTVFNEQFF.

This clonotype occurred many times. The chain links TRBV6-5 to TRBJ1-1; maybe TRBD1 (5 bases). Trimming cost V 0 bases and J 3 bases, with 8 bases left between them. The V gene's germline CDR1 is MNHEY and CDR2 SVGAGI. The CDR3 length is 14 residues. CDR3 in DNA: TGTGCCAGCAGTTACTCGCGGGGGGACACTGAAGCTTTCTTT. Amino acid sequence: CASSYSRGDTEAFF.

V usage is TRBV5-1 and J usage is TRBJ2-2; D remains unclear. The CDR3 spans 16 residues. CDR1 SGHRS and CDR2 YFSETQ come from the germline V gene. V lost 0 bases, J lost 0 bases, and 9 bases lay in between. The CDR3: CASSLDLQSNTGELFF. In DNA, the CDR3 is TGCGCCAGCAGCTTGGATTTACAGTCGAACACCGGGGAGCTGTTTTTT.

This chain joins TRBV12-3 or TRBV12-4 and TRBJ2-2; D is perhaps TRBD1 or TRBD2 (5 bases each). Trimming shortened V by 5 bases and J by 6 bases, and 16 bases separated the two germline ends. CDR3 length equals 15 residues. This chain's CDR3 is CASSSLGGWPGELFF. For the CDR3, the DNA is TGTGCCAGCAGTAGCCTTGGGGGATGGCCCGGGGAGCTGTTTTTT.

V usage is TRBV20-1 and J usage is TRBJ1-5; D uncertain. From germline, CDR1 is DFQATT and CDR2 SNEGSKA (reference sequence). The V end was cut by 6 bases, the J end by 3 bases, with 15 bases between. The CDR3 sequence is 14 residues long. The CDR3 sequence is CSAVKGQYNQPQHF. DNA of the CDR3: TGCAGTGCCGTAAAAGGGCAGTACAATCAGCCCCAGCATTTT.

This clonotype was counted a few times. J is TRBJ2-5 and V is TRBV12-3 or TRBV12-4; 7 nucleotides line up with TRBD1. CDR3 length: 16 amino acids. V dropped 2 bases and J dropped 2; count of bases not matched to a gene: 8. The CDR3, as DNA: TGTGCCAGCAGTTTAAGTAGGGACAGATTACAAGAGACCCAGTACTTC. It encodes CASSLSRDRLQETQYF.

The chain recombines TRBV10-3 with TRBJ2-5; 9 bases map to TRBD1. Germline V CDR1 and CDR2: ENHRY, SYGVKD. The trim removed 11 bases at V and 5 bases at J, leaving 12 bases unmatched. The CDR3 is made up of 14 amino acids. CDR3 residues: CAAGDRETGETQYF. The CDR3 region has the DNA TGTGCCGCGGGGGACAGGGAAACTGGGGAGACCCAGTACTTC.

This clonotype was seen a few times. This rearrangement joins TRBV7-2 to TRBJ2-3; D remains unclear. The germline V gene encodes CDR1 SGHTA and CDR2 FQGNSA. CDR3 length: 17 amino acids. The V end was cut by 1 base, the J end by 1 base, with 15 bases between. CDR3 in DNA: TGTGCCAGCAGCTTAGTTAACTCCCGTTTGGGCACAGATACGCAGTATTTT. Encoded protein: CASSLVNSRLGTDTQYF.

This chain links TRBV20-1 with TRBJ1-2; D is ambiguous. This CDR3 is 13 amino acids long. Germline V lookup: CDR1 DFQATT, CDR2 SNEGSKA (reference sequence). V lost 0 bases to trimming and J lost 4 bases, with 9 bases between them. The DNA for the CDR3 is TGCAGTGCTAGAGAAGGACTTACCTATGGCTACACCTTC. Its protein is CSAREGLTYGYTF.

This clonotype was seen more than once but under ten times. The DNA for the CDR3 is TGCAGTGCTTCCTGGGACAGGAACACTGAAGCTTTCTTT. Translated, it gives CSASWDRNTEAFF. V and J are TRBV20-1 and TRBJ1-1, with TRBD1 matching over 7 bases. V was pared by 5 bases and J by 1 base, with 4 bases of the junction left unmatched. This CDR3 is 13 amino acids long. The germline CDR1 and CDR2 sequences are DFQATT and SNEGSKA (reference sequence).

This clonotype has just a few counts. This sequence joins TRBV7-2 and TRBJ2-3; 12 bases map to TRBD2. Germline CDR1 reads SGHTA; CDR2 reads FQGNSA. J lost 6 bases, V lost 4 bases, and 11 bases had no gene match. This CDR3 contains 17 residues. For the CDR3, the DNA is TGTGCCAGCAGCTCCTACTTACTAGCGGGGGGCGGGGATACGCAGTATTTT. Residues: CASSSYLLAGGGDTQYF.

This clonotype was recorded a few times. The chain combines TRBV27 with TRBJ1-5; D uncertain. The CDR3 loop spans 15 amino acids. Germline assignment: CDR1 MNHEY and CDR2 SMNVEV (reference sequence). Trimming took 0 bases from V and 4 from J, leaving 10 bases between them. CDR3 loop: CASSLSLSWNQPQHF. The CDR3 region has the DNA TGTGCCAGCAGTTTATCGCTGTCATGGAATCAGCCCCAGCATTTT.

The chain has TRBV7-3 and TRBJ2-3; D is uncertain. The CDR3 consists of 13 residues. Germline loops: CDR1 SGHTA, CDR2 FQGTGA. V was cut by 4 bases and J by 5 bases, with 10 bases left in between. CDR3 nucleotide sequence: TGTGCCAGCAGCTCCATAGGCTTAGATACGCAGTATTTT. Amino acid sequence: CASSSIGLDTQYF.

The rearrangement links TRBV19 to TRBJ2-3; the D gene could be TRBD1 or TRBD2 (5 bases each). The CDR3 spans 14 residues. The germline V gene has CDR1 LNHDA and CDR2 SQIVND (reference sequence). Trimming shortened V by 2 bases and J by 1 base, and 7 bases separated the two germline ends. CDR3 nucleotides: TGTGCCAGTAGTATAATGGGGGGCACAGATACGCAGTATTTT. Its translation: CASSIMGGTDTQYF.

This clonotype was detected only a few times. The chain uses TRBV28 and TRBJ2-4; the match to TRBD1 covers 7 bases. Germline V gene sequence: CDR1 MDHEN, CDR2 SYDVKM. Losses at the gene ends were 6 bases for V and 5 bases for J; bases not matched to a gene: 13. The CDR3 has 16 residues. The CDR3 DNA sequence: TGTGCCAGCAGCCGAGGGACAGACGTTCAGCAAAACATTCAGTACTTC. Protein sequence: CASSRGTDVQQNIQYF.

The chain joins TRBV20-1 to TRBJ1-1, with a possible D match to TRBD1 (6 bases). The V gene's germline CDR1 is DFQATT and CDR2 SNEGSKA (reference sequence). There are 13 residues in the CDR3. DNA of the CDR3: TGCGCCTTAAAACAGGGTTTGAACACTGAAGCTTTCTTT. Translated: CALKQGLNTEAFF.

The chain links TRBV27 to TRBJ2-1; D gene ambiguous. The V end was cut by 3 bases, the J end by 4 bases, with 10 bases between. This CDR3 region has 14 residues. CDR1 MNHEY and CDR2 SMNVEV come from the germline V gene (reference sequence). Here the CDR3 DNA reads TGTGCCAGCAGTTTTGGGCGGTATTACAATGAGCAGTTCTTC. Its translation is CASSFGRYYNEQFF.

This clonotype was recorded a few times. The chain has TRBV12-3 or TRBV12-4 and TRBJ2-7; 7 nucleotides agree with TRBD1. CDR3 length: 19 residues. Trimming took 1 base from V and 0 from J; bases not matched to a gene: 15. The chain's CDR3 is CASSLGPLPTGQRSYEQYF. CDR3 nucleotide sequence: TGTGCCAGCAGTTTAGGCCCCCTCCCAACGGGACAGCGCTCCTACGAGCAGTACTTC.

In this sample, this clonotype turned up a few times. The chain uses TRBV4-2 and TRBJ1-2; 7 nucleotides line up with TRBD1. With V trimmed by 1 base and J by 1 base, 6 bases remained unmatched. Germline assignment: CDR1 LGHNA and CDR2 YNFKEQ. CDR3 length: 16 residues. The CDR3 nucleotides are TGTGCCAGCAGCCAAGTCCGGGACAGATTTAACTATGGCTACACCTTC. Translated, it gives CASSQVRDRFNYGYTF.

The gene calls are TRBV25-1 and TRBJ1-1; unclear D gene. Germline CDR1 MGHDK, CDR2 SYGVNS. The V gene lost 6 bases and the J gene lost 1 base, with 9 bases spanning the gap. This CDR3 is 13 amino acids long. This CDR3 is CASSAVPNTEAFF. DNA for the CDR3: TGTGCCAGCAGCGCCGTCCCGAACACTGAAGCTTTCTTT.

The rearrangement uses TRBV4-1 and TRBJ2-3, with 8 nucleotides matching TRBD2. V dropped 1 base and J dropped 13; count of bases not matched to a gene: 16. The CDR3 sequence is 16 residues long. CDR1 is MGHRA, CDR2 YSYEKL, per germline. The DNA for the CDR3 is TGCGCCAGCAGCCAAGGGGGAAGAGGTCCGGGACTAGGGAAGTATTTT. This translates into CASSQGGRGPGLGKYF.

The chain recombines TRBV12-5 with TRBJ2-1, with a possible D match to TRBD2 (5 bases). The V end lost 0 bases, the J end lost 10 bases, and 10 bases lay between the germline ends. Germline values: CDR1 LGHNT, CDR2 FRNRAP. CDR3 size: 13 residues. The CDR3 region has the DNA TGTGCTAGTGGTTTGGTACCGCCGGGGGAGCAGTTCTTC. This sequence encodes CASGLVPPGEQFF.

The chain recombines TRBV10-3 with TRBJ1-6, with D hard to call. This CDR3 contains 12 residues. Germline V gene data show CDR1 as ENHRY and CDR2 as SYGVKD. V lost 4 bases to trimming and J lost 7 bases, with 5 bases between them. CDR3 in DNA: TGTGCCATCAGTGTAAGCAATTCACCCCTCCACTTT. It specifies CAISVSNSPLHF.

The table lists this clonotype with a few counts. The gene calls are TRBV10-3 and TRBJ1-2; weak D call: TRBD1 (6 bases). The germline gives CDR1 ENHRY, CDR2 SYGVKD. Between the trimmed V and J ends, which lost 5 bases and 6 bases, there was a span of 7 bases. The CDR3 runs to 11 residues. CDR3 loop: CAISSGDGYTF. The DNA of the CDR3 is TGTGCCATCAGTTCAGGGGATGGCTACACCTTC.